These 5 T cell receptor beta chains originate from one sample sequenced in a study of blood T cell repertoires in COVID-19. The protocol was immunoSEQ multiplex PCR, while the TCRdb copy is restricted to in-frame clones and leaves out a portion. This table has about 440,000 clones, 70% to 90% appearing once. The sample taken for sequencing was PBMCs or T cells enriched from blood (not recorded which). These receptors originate from a woman aged 18-30 years with acute COVID-19.

V usage is TRBV30 and J usage is TRBJ1-1; D might be TRBD1 (5 bases). V gave up 4 bases and J gave up 11 bases, with 17 bases separating them. The CDR3 has 12 amino acids. The germline gives CDR1 GTSNPN, CDR2 SVGIG (reference sequence). This CDR3 reads CAWNQGSVGAFF. DNA for the CDR3: TGTGCCTGGAATCAGGGAAGCGTAGGGGCTTTCTTT.

The gene calls are TRBV18 and TRBJ2-1; no clear D gene. Germline loops: CDR1 KGHSH, CDR2 LQKENI. With 3 bases removed from V and 4 bases from J, the gap between germline ends came to 7 bases. CDR3 length equals 13 residues. CDR3 DNA sequence: TGTGCCAGCTCACCTGGGCCATACAATGAGCAGTTCTTC. This gives the protein CASSPGPYNEQFF.

This sequence joins TRBV2 and TRBJ2-3; 12 bases are a match to TRBD1. Germline V CDR1 and CDR2: SNHLY, FYNNEI. The CDR3 consists of 15 residues. J lost 3 bases, V lost 5 bases, and 3 bases had no gene match. CDR3 DNA sequence: TGTGCCAGCAGTCGGGACAGGGGGCATACAGATACGCAGTATTTT. Protein sequence: CASSRDRGHTDTQYF. The full variable domain, completed using reference TRBV2 and TRBJ2-3, is EPEVTQTPSHQVTQMGQEVILRCVPISNHLYFYWYRQILGQKVEFLVSFYNNEISEKSEIFDDQFSVERPDGSNFTLKIRSTKLEDSAMYFCASSRDRGHTDTQYFGPGTRLTVL.

This clone was seen once. The chain carries TRBV5-1 and TRBJ1-2; a weak D match, TRBD1 (6 bases). Germline CDR1 is SGHRS and CDR2 is YFSETQ. Trimming shortened V by 3 bases and J by 2 bases, and 11 bases separated the two germline ends. The CDR3 has 14 residues. The CDR3 loop reads CASSYSTGNYGYTF. The CDR3 bases are TGCGCCAGCAGCTACTCTACAGGGAACTATGGCTACACCTTC.

This sequence joins TRBV12-3 or TRBV12-4 and TRBJ1-2; D may be TRBD1 (6 bases). The CDR3 spans 13 residues. Trimming shortened V by 8 bases and J by 1 base, and 11 bases separated the two germline ends. Here the CDR3 DNA reads TGTGCCAGCGCAGGGGACGGTAACTATGGCTACACCTTC. As protein: CASAGDGNYGYTF.